This T cell receptor (beta chain) was profiled in a study of T cells after yellow fever vaccination. Study at large: The fractions with low cell numbers were processed using SMART-Seq v4 Ultra Low Input.

TCRdb re-called the 5' RACE reads with MiXCR, one entry per CDR3 protein. This table holds 50,000 to 65,000 distinct CDR3 sequences, about 6.6% found once. This clonotype was detected a few times. Points from the study as a whole: The booster saw the reappearance of most primary-vaccination clones (96% CD4, around 88% CD8).

Sequences were derived from CD8+ T cells not binding an NS4B(214-222) dextramer, sorted from PBMCs, sampled 35 to 50 days after the first yellow fever vaccination. The TCR comes from a man aged 18-30 years who received the YFV17D yellow fever vaccine.

CDR3 bases: TGTGCCAGCAGCCCAGACAGGAATGGCTACACCTTC. It yields the protein CASSPDRNGYTF. The chain uses TRBV7-9 and TRBJ1-2, with D maybe TRBD1 (6 bases). The CDR3 consists of 12 residues. V was shortened by 5 bases and J by 6 bases, with 10 bases between the two germline ends. From germline, CDR1 is SEHNR and CDR2 FQNEAQ (reference sequence).